The sequence of this T cell receptor beta chain was determined in a study of shared clonotypes between healthy human individuals. Study-wide findings and caveats: A reduction in generation probabilities was seen for non-shared clonotypes relative to those shared by all four donors.

Regarding this clone: The antigen remains unidentified.

Sorted subsets were amplified in replicate PCRs using approximately 0.2 ug DNA, approximately 30,000 T cell genomes. Assay used: immunoSEQ multiplex PCR; TCRdb lists only in-frame clones, some missing. In the table there are over 700,000 clones, approximately 72% of which are singletons. This TCR was recovered from a woman under 40 in good health. Sequencing was performed on memory CD4+ T cells sorted from blood. The subset: CD45RA-negative fraction.

CDR3 bases: TGTGCCAGCAGCTTAGTCAGGGGTGCCGGGGAGCTGTTTTTT. It codes for CASSLVRGAGELFF. The V gene is TRBV11-2, the J gene TRBJ2-2, with a possible D match to TRBD1 (6 bases). Germline CDR1 is SGHAT and CDR2 is FQNNGV. Trimming pared 1 base from V and 6 bases from J, leaving 9 bases between. The CDR3 is made up of 14 amino acids.